The 32 T cell receptor beta chains below were found in one sample sequenced in a study of CD8+ T cells in alopecia areata. Specified treatment: oral pan-JAK inhibitor, 5-10 mg twice daily. Reverse transcription of extracted RNA yielded cDNA, which provided the sequencing template. The table came from immunoSEQ multiplex PCR; TCRdb's copy has only in-frame clones and leaves some out. The sample shows 170,000 or so clones, around 50% of them seen only once. Sample: CD8+ T cells sorted from blood, taken at week 24, from a patient treated with tofacitinib. The receptor source for this set is a human donor with alopecia areata.

The chain has TRBV29-1 and TRBJ1-1; unclear D gene. Trimming left V 5 bases short and J 3 bases short, with 4 bases between. The CDR3 runs 10 residues. The V gene's germline CDR1 is SQVTM and CDR2 ANQGSEA. CDR3 nucleotide sequence: TGCAGCGTTATTGACACTGAAGCTTTCTTT. Translating it yields CSVIDTEAFF.

Only a few counts were recorded for this clone. The chain recombines TRBV29-1 with TRBJ2-5, with D uncertain. V was clipped by 4 bases and J by 6 bases, with 6 bases between them. The CDR3 has 10 residues. Germline V gene lookup returns CDR1 SQVTM and CDR2 ANQGSEA. Here the CDR3 reads CSVVIQTQYF. The CDR3, as DNA: TGCAGCGTTGTCATCCAGACCCAGTACTTC. The full variable domain, in which reference TRBV29-1 and TRBJ2-5 provide the parts outside the CDR3, is SAVISQKPSRDICQRGTSLTIQCQVDSQVTMMFWYRQQPGQSLTLIATANQGSEATYESGFVIDKFPISRPNLTFSTLTVSNMSPEDSSIYLCSVVIQTQYFGPGTRLLVL.

This chain links TRBV19 with TRBJ2-1; D gene ambiguous. The V end lost 7 bases, the J end lost 0 bases, and 13 bases lay between the germline ends. The germline CDR1 and CDR2 sequences are LNHDA and SQIVND (reference sequence). This CDR3 has 15 residues. CDR3 in amino acids: CASTMTKNSYNEQFF. CDR3 coding DNA: TGTGCCAGTACCATGACAAAAAACTCCTACAATGAGCAGTTCTTC.

This rearrangement joins TRBV7-9 to TRBJ2-3; 9 nucleotides agree with TRBD1. CDR1 and CDR2 from the germline V gene are SEHNR and FQNEAQ (reference sequence). Trimming cost V 1 base and J 7 bases; bases outside gene matches: 3. CDR3 length equals 14 residues. CDR3 sequence: CASSLGQGVNTQYF. The CDR3, as DNA: TGTGCCAGCAGCTTAGGACAGGGGGTAAATACGCAGTATTTT.

Regarding this clone: This same CDR3 is encoded by further DNA sequences in the sample. This sequence joins TRBV29-1 and TRBJ2-7, with TRBD1 identical over 7 bases. Trimming took 6 bases from V and 3 from J; bases not matched to a gene: 5. This CDR3 spans 12 amino acids. Germline V gives CDR1 SQVTM, CDR2 ANQGSEA. Here the CDR3 DNA reads TGCAGCGTAAACAGGGGAGACTACGAGCAGTACTTC. This translates into CSVNRGDYEQYF.

The chain recombines TRBV2 with TRBJ1-6; 8 nucleotides line up with TRBD1. The germline CDR1 and CDR2 sequences are SNHLY and FYNNEI. The CDR3 totals 14 residues. Trimming at V came to 6 bases and at J to 7 bases, leaving 5 bases not matched to a gene. Here the CDR3 reads CASRETGANSPLHF. DNA of the CDR3: TGTGCCAGCAGGGAGACAGGGGCCAATTCACCCCTCCACTTT.

The genes are TRBV29-1 and TRBJ2-1; D is unresolved. The CDR3 is 11 residues long. From germline, CDR1 is SQVTM and CDR2 ANQGSEA. Trimming removed 6 bases from V and 5 bases from J, with 8 bases in between. For the CDR3, the DNA is TGCAGCGTCGACGCGGACAATGAGCAGTTCTTC. It codes for CSVDADNEQFF.

This clone was recorded a few times. The chain uses TRBV15 and TRBJ2-1; tentatively, D is TRBD2 (6 bases). Trimming removed 5 bases from V and 7 bases from J, with 12 bases in between. The germline gives CDR1 LNHNV, CDR2 YYDKDF (reference sequence). The CDR3 runs 13 residues. CDR3 DNA sequence: TGTGCCACCAGCTTATCGGGGACTAATGAGCAGTTCTTC. Amino acids: CATSLSGTNEQFF.

The V and J genes are TRBV15 and TRBJ2-1; 11 bases are a match to TRBD2. The junction had 5 bases not matched to a gene; V was cut back by 3 bases and J by 7 bases. The CDR3 extends over 15 amino acids. Germline V gene data show CDR1 as LNHNV and CDR2 as YYDKDF (reference sequence). Here the CDR3 reads CATSRLAGGGNEQFF. The CDR3 DNA reads as TGTGCCACCAGCAGGCTAGCGGGGGGCGGGAATGAGCAGTTCTTC.

The chain links TRBV29-1 to TRBJ2-1; 7 nucleotides agree with TRBD1. The length of the CDR3 is 14 residues. The V and J ends lost 6 bases and 5 bases, in that order; junction bases with no gene match: 10. The V gene's germline CDR1 is SQVTM and CDR2 ANQGSEA. As DNA, the CDR3 is TGCAGCGTCGCCGGGACAGTGGGTGACAATGAGCAGTTCTTC. Amino acid sequence: CSVAGTVGDNEQFF.

CDR3 residues: CASKDRGHGYTF. The CDR3 nucleotides are TGTGCCTCAAAGGACAGGGGACATGGCTACACCTTC. The V gene is TRBV30, the J gene TRBJ1-2; 9 bases align to TRBD1. From germline, CDR1 is GTSNPN and CDR2 SVGIG (reference sequence). Trimming took 7 bases from V and 6 from J; bases not matched to a gene: 6. The CDR3 consists of 12 residues.

This chain connects TRBV2 to TRBJ2-6; 9 nucleotides align to TRBD1. The CDR3 runs 17 residues. Germline-derived CDR1 and CDR2 are SNHLY and FYNNEI. Germline trimming cut 6 bases from V and 0 bases from J; bases unmatched to any gene: 6. For the CDR3, the DNA is TGTGCCAGCAGCCACCGGGACAGGGTCTCTGGGGCCAACGTCCTGACTTTC. Amino acid sequence: CASSHRDRVSGANVLTF. Filled out from reference TRBV2 and TRBJ2-6, the complete variable domain reads EPEVTQTPSHQVTQMGQEVILRCVPISNHLYFYWYRQILGQKVEFLVSFYNNEISEKSEIFDDQFSVERPDGSNFTLKIRSTKLEDSAMYFCASSHRDRVSGANVLTFGAGSRLTVL.

This chain uses TRBV10-3 with TRBJ1-2; 8 bases map to TRBD1. The CDR3 length is 13 residues. Losses at the gene ends were 10 bases for V and 5 bases for J; bases not matched to a gene: 9. Germline-derived CDR1 and CDR2 are ENHRY and SYGVKD. As DNA, the CDR3 is TGTGCCACCCGGGACAGGTTACCGTATGGCTACACCTTC. Translating it yields CATRDRLPYGYTF.

The table lists this clone with a count of one. This sequence joins TRBV5-6 and TRBJ2-1; D tentatively fits TRBD1 or TRBD2 (5 bases each). Looked up from germline, CDR1 is SGHDT and CDR2 is YYEEEE. The CDR3 loop spans 14 amino acids. V dropped 4 bases and J dropped 6 bases, with 14 bases sitting between them. The CDR3 region has the DNA TGTGCCAGCAGCAAGCCGGGACGGACCAATGAGCAGTTCTTC. It encodes CASSKPGRTNEQFF.

This clone has just one count. The chain combines TRBV2 with TRBJ2-1; D may match TRBD1 or TRBD2 (5 bases each). This CDR3 has 12 residues. Per the germline V gene, CDR1 is SNHLY and CDR2 is FYNNEI. V was cut by 8 bases and J by 7 bases, with 12 bases left in between. CDR3 sequence (DNA): TGTGCCAGCGGGTTTGGGGGAAATGAGCAGTTCTTC. Its translation: CASGFGGNEQFF.

V is TRBV7-9 and J is TRBJ1-2; D is perhaps TRBD1 (6 bases). The CDR3 runs 15 residues. In germline, CDR1 is SEHNR, CDR2 FQNEAQ (reference sequence). V was trimmed by 5 bases and J by 2 bases, leaving 15 bases between them. The CDR3 DNA reads TGTGCCAGCAGCCTACCGGACAGCCCAAACTATGGCTACACCTTC. It specifies CASSLPDSPNYGYTF.

V gene TRBV11-2 combines with J gene TRBJ1-2; TRBD1 agrees at 9 bases. The CDR3 extends over 15 amino acids. Trimming at V came to 6 bases and at J to 8 bases, leaving 13 bases not matched to a gene. The germline gives CDR1 SGHAT, CDR2 FQNNGV. As DNA, the CDR3 is TGTGCCAGCAGTTATCTCTCCGGGGACAGGGAAGGCTACACCTTC. Protein sequence: CASSYLSGDREGYTF.

This clone occurred once. This chain uses TRBV18 with TRBJ1-1; D perhaps matches TRBD1 (6 bases). Looked up from germline, CDR1 is KGHSH and CDR2 is LQKENI. Trimming stripped 3 bases from V and 3 bases from J, with 11 bases between. The CDR3 spans 14 residues. CDR3 sequence: CASSPWGADTEAFF. The CDR3 nucleotides are TGTGCCAGCTCACCGTGGGGGGCGGACACTGAAGCTTTCTTT.

V usage is TRBV7-6 and J usage is TRBJ1-1, with no clear D. This CDR3 spans 13 amino acids. V lost 4 bases and J 6 bases, leaving 12 bases between the germline ends. The germline V gene encodes CDR1 SGHVS and CDR2 FNYEAQ. CDR3 residues: CASSSPGRAEAFF. The CDR3, as DNA: TGTGCCAGCAGCTCCCCGGGGAGGGCTGAAGCTTTCTTT.

The V gene is TRBV7-9, the J gene TRBJ2-7; TRBD1 or TRBD2 may be the D gene (6 bases each). Germline CDR1 SEHNR, CDR2 FQNEAQ (reference sequence). This CDR3 comprises 14 residues. Trimming shortened V by 1 base and J by 4 bases, and 11 bases separated the two germline ends. The CDR3 bases are TGTGCCAGCAGCTTAGGAACAGGGAGGTACGAGCAGTACTTC. It codes for CASSLGTGRYEQYF.

The chain links TRBV15 to TRBJ2-7; 9 bases fit TRBD1. Germline loops: CDR1 LNHNV, CDR2 YYDKDF (reference sequence). The V gene end was trimmed by 4 bases and the J gene end by 5 bases; junction bases not matched to a gene: 9. CDR3 length: 15 amino acids. CDR3 nucleotides: TGTGCCACCAGCAATAAACAGGGGGCGGTCGACGAGCAGTACTTC. Translation gives CATSNKQGAVDEQYF.

This rearrangement joins TRBV5-1 to TRBJ1-1; the D gene is possibly TRBD1 (6 bases). V was shortened by 0 bases and J by 1 base, with 13 bases between the two germline ends. Germline-derived CDR1 and CDR2 are SGHRS and YFSETQ. The CDR3 covers 16 residues. Here the CDR3 reads CASSLVVRGKNTEAFF. In DNA form, the CDR3 reads TGCGCCAGCAGCTTGGTTGTCAGGGGAAAGAACACTGAAGCTTTCTTT.

This clone is a singleton in its sample. In DNA form, the CDR3 reads TGTGCCAGCAGCATGAAAGAGACCCAGTACTTC. It codes for CASSMKETQYF. The rearrangement uses TRBV7-9 and TRBJ2-5; D unresolved. V was cut by 5 bases and J by 3 bases, with 4 bases left in between. The CDR3 is 11 residues long. The V gene's germline CDR1 is SEHNR and CDR2 FQNEAQ (reference sequence).

V and J are TRBV2 and TRBJ2-3, with D maybe TRBD1 (6 bases). Trimming shortened V by 8 bases and J by 0 bases, and 12 bases separated the two germline ends. Germline assignment: CDR1 SNHLY and CDR2 FYNNEI. The CDR3 totals 14 residues. The DNA for the CDR3 is TGTGCCAGCGGGGGCCCGTCTAGCACAGATACGCAGTATTTT. The encoded protein is CASGGPSSTDTQYF.

This rearrangement joins TRBV27 to TRBJ2-2; TRBD1 matches 8 bases. This CDR3 spans 16 amino acids. Germline CDR1 reads MNHEY; CDR2 reads SMNVEV (reference sequence). Germline trimming cut 4 bases from V and 1 base from J; bases unmatched to any gene: 5. The CDR3 DNA reads as TGTGCCAGCAGTTCCCGGGACAGGAGGAACACCGGGGAGCTGTTTTTT. Residues: CASSSRDRRNTGELFF.

This sequence joins TRBV4-1 and TRBJ2-7; no firm D call. From germline, CDR1 is MGHRA and CDR2 YSYEKL. This CDR3 is 14 amino acids long. V was trimmed by 3 bases and J by 0 bases, leaving 9 bases between them. CDR3 residues: CASSHSSSSYEQYF. DNA for the CDR3: TGCGCCAGCAGCCACTCCTCTAGCTCCTACGAGCAGTACTTC.

The sample holds a few counts of this clone. The chain links TRBV29-1 to TRBJ2-7; D could derive from TRBD1 or TRBD2 (6 bases each). The CDR3 extends over 14 amino acids. From germline, CDR1 is SQVTM and CDR2 ANQGSEA. V was shortened by 7 bases and J by 0 bases, with 16 bases between the two germline ends. The CDR3 coding sequence is TGCAGCGCAACGGGGGACACTAGCTCCTACGAGCAGTACTTC. Translating it yields CSATGDTSSYEQYF.

In this sample, this clone turned up a few times. The chain joins TRBV7-9 to TRBJ2-2; D perhaps matches TRBD2 (5 bases). The CDR3 consists of 14 residues. V was clipped by 5 bases and J by 10 bases, with 17 bases between them. CDR1 and CDR2 from the germline V gene are SEHNR and FQNEAQ (reference sequence). The CDR3 region is CASSGSGARAELFF. The CDR3 DNA follows: TGTGCCAGCAGCGGCAGCGGTGCTAGGGCGGAGCTGTTTTTT. Filled out from reference TRBV7-9 and TRBJ2-2, the complete variable domain reads DTGVSQNPRHKITKRGQNVTFRCDPISEHNRLYWYRQTLGQGPEFLTYFQNEAQLEKSRLLSDRFSAERPKGSFSTLEIQRTEQGDSAMYLCASSGSGARAELFFGEGSRLTVL.

The chain carries TRBV5-1 and TRBJ2-1; a weak D match, TRBD2 (6 bases). Trimming left V 0 bases short and J 10 bases short, with 14 bases between. The CDR3 runs 14 residues. Germline values: CDR1 SGHRS, CDR2 YFSETQ. CDR3 protein: CASSLESAGLEQFF. CDR3 nucleotides: TGCGCCAGCAGCTTGGAGAGTGCGGGGTTAGAGCAGTTCTTC.

The chain carries TRBV27 and TRBJ1-1, with D possibly being TRBD1 (5 bases). V lost 2 bases and J 6 bases, leaving 16 bases between the germline ends. The CDR3 runs to 15 residues. Germline V gives CDR1 MNHEY, CDR2 SMNVEV (reference sequence). In DNA, the CDR3 is TGTGCCAGCAGTTTAGGACCACCAGGGCTATCTGAAGCTTTCTTT. It specifies CASSLGPPGLSEAFF.

The table lists this clone with a few counts. The CDR3 DNA sequence: TGTGCCAGCAGCCCCCCGGGTAAGGGGAACCAAGAGACCCAGTACTTC. This encodes CASSPPGKGNQETQYF. The chain uses TRBV7-9 and TRBJ2-5, with D maybe TRBD1 (5 bases). Germline assignment: CDR1 SEHNR and CDR2 FQNEAQ (reference sequence). The V end lost 5 bases, the J end lost 0 bases, and 16 bases lay between the germline ends. This CDR3 has 16 amino acids. The complete variable domain, with remaining parts taken from reference TRBV7-9 and TRBJ2-5, reads DTGVSQNPRHKITKRGQNVTFRCDPISEHNRLYWYRQTLGQGPEFLTYFQNEAQLEKSRLLSDRFSAERPKGSFSTLEIQRTEQGDSAMYLCASSPPGKGNQETQYFGPGTRLLVL.

This clone was seen more than once but under ten times. The chain links TRBV7-9 to TRBJ2-3; D unclear. V was clipped by 5 bases and J by 3 bases, with 0 bases between them. The V gene's germline CDR1 is SEHNR and CDR2 FQNEAQ (reference sequence). This CDR3 comprises 10 residues. CDR3 amino acids: CASSTDTQYF. The CDR3 region has the DNA TGTGCCAGCAGCACAGATACGCAGTATTTT.